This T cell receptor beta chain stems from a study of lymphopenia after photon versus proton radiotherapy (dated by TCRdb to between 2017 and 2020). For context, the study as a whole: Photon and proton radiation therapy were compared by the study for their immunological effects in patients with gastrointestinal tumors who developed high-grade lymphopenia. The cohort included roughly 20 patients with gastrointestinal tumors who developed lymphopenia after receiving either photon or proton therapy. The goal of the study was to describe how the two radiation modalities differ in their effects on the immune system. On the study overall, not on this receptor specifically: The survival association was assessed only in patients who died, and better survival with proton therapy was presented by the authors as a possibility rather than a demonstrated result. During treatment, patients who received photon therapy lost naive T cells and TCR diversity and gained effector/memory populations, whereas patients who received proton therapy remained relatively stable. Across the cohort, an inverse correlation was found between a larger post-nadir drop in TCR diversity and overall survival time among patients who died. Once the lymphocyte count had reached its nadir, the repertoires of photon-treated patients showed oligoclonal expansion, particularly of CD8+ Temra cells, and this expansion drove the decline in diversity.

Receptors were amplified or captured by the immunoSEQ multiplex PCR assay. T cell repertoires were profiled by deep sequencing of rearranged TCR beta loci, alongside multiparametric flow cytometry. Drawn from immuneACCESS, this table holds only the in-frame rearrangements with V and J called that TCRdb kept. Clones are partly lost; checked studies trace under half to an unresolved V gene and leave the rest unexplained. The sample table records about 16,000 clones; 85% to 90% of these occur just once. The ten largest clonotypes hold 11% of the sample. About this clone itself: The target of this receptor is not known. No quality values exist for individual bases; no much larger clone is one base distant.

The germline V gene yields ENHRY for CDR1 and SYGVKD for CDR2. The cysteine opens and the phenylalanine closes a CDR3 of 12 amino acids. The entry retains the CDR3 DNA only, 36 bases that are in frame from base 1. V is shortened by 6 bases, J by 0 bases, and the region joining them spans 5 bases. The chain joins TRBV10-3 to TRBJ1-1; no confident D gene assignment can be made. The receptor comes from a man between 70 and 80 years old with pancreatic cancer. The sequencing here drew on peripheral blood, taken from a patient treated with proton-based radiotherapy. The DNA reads TGTGCCATCAGGGAGCTGAACACTGAAGCTTTCTTT. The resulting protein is CAIRELNTEAFF.